The next 20 T cell receptor beta chains were all read from a single sample in a study of T cell responses to AZD1222 COVID-19 vaccine. The data were produced by immunoSEQ multiplex PCR, yet TCRdb's version contains in-frame clones alone and is incomplete. The sample lists about 130,000 clones, about 90% occurring once. This specimen consisted of peripheral blood, obtained on day 0 of AZD1222 vaccination. The receptors were sampled from an adult in good health.

The chain's CDR3 is CASSLPGMNTEAFF. The CDR3 DNA sequence: TGTGCCAGCAGCTTGCCAGGGATGAACACTGAAGCTTTCTTT. The V and J genes are TRBV5-6 and TRBJ1-1, with D possibly being TRBD1 (5 bases). Trimming removed 1 base from V and 0 bases from J, with 7 bases in between. The CDR3 contains 14 residues. Per the germline V gene, CDR1 is SGHDT and CDR2 is YYEEEE.

The chain combines TRBV19 with TRBJ1-4; no clear D gene. Trimming left V 5 bases short and J 6 bases short, with 7 bases between. CDR1 is LNHDA and CDR2 is SQIVND in the germline V gene (reference sequence). This CDR3 is built from 12 residues. As DNA, the CDR3 is TGTGCCAGTAGTTACAGTGATGAAAAACTGTTTTTT. Amino acid sequence: CASSYSDEKLFF.

The chain is built from TRBV6-5 and TRBJ1-1; D gene uncertain. The germline CDR1 and CDR2 sequences are MNHEY and SVGAGI. V lost 1 base, J lost 6 bases, and 15 bases lay in between. The CDR3 contains 15 residues. CDR3 nucleotides: TGTGCCAGCAGTTACTACCAGGAGAGGCTGGCTGAAGCTTTCTTT. Residues: CASSYYQERLAEAFF.

This rearrangement joins TRBV5-1 to TRBJ1-5, with D possibly TRBD1 on 5 matching bases. The CDR3 has 15 amino acids. CDR1 is SGHRS and CDR2 is YFSETQ in the germline V gene. V gave up 1 base and J gave up 0 bases, with 8 bases separating them. CDR3 sequence reads: CASSLRGDSNQPQHF. CDR3 sequence (DNA): TGCGCCAGCAGCTTGAGAGGGGATAGCAATCAGCCCCAGCATTTT.

V and J are TRBV10-3 and TRBJ1-2, with unresolved D. V was trimmed by 3 bases and J by 6 bases, leaving 11 bases between them. This CDR3 region has 13 residues. Germline V CDR1 and CDR2: ENHRY, SYGVKD. The CDR3 coding sequence is TGTGCCATCAGTGATCGGGGAAACGATGGCTACACCTTC. Translated: CAISDRGNDGYTF.

The J gene is TRBJ2-1, the V gene TRBV30, with TRBD2 identical over 16 bases. This CDR3 has 15 residues. J was trimmed by 13 bases and V by 1 base; bases with no gene match: 7. In germline, CDR1 is GTSNPN, CDR2 SVGIG (reference sequence). The CDR3 loop is CAWSAGLAGGPRQFF. The CDR3 DNA reads TGTGCCTGGAGTGCGGGACTAGCGGGGGGGCCTCGACAGTTCTTC.

The CDR3 loop reads CATSDYYVHEQFF. The CDR3 bases are TGTGCCACCAGTGATTACTACGTCCATGAGCAGTTCTTC. The chain couples TRBV24-1 to TRBJ2-1; D is ambiguous. Trimming removed 2 bases at V and 8 bases at J, with 9 bases between. CDR3 length: 13 amino acids. The V gene's germline CDR1 is KGHDR and CDR2 SFDVKD.

This chain links TRBV29-1 with TRBJ1-1; 7 bases match TRBD1. V dropped 2 bases and J dropped 3; count of bases not matched to a gene: 9. From germline, CDR1 is SQVTM and CDR2 ANQGSEA. The CDR3 loop spans 15 amino acids. The CDR3 loop reads CSVESDRARDTEAFF. The CDR3, as DNA: TGCAGCGTTGAATCAGACAGGGCCAGAGACACTGAAGCTTTCTTT.

The chain is built from TRBV19 and TRBJ2-5; D remains unclear. The CDR3 length is 14 residues. The germline V gene has CDR1 LNHDA and CDR2 SQIVND (reference sequence). With 0 bases removed from V and 7 bases from J, the gap between germline ends came to 12 bases. CDR3 in amino acids: CASSIDSRQVTQYF. The CDR3 nucleotides read TGTGCCAGTAGTATAGATTCCCGGCAGGTGACCCAGTACTTC.

This clone has only one observation. The CDR3 DNA is TGTGCCAGTACCCCATCCCAGGACAGGGGAGCCTACGAGCAGTACTTC. Protein product: CASTPSQDRGAYEQYF. This chain connects TRBV19 to TRBJ2-7; 9 nucleotides match TRBD1. Germline V lookup: CDR1 LNHDA, CDR2 SQIVND (reference sequence). The V gene end was trimmed by 7 bases and the J gene end by 2 bases; junction bases not matched to a gene: 12. This CDR3 comprises 16 residues.

This clone appeared once. The rearrangement joins TRBV28 to TRBJ1-4, with TRBD1 identical over 7 bases. The germline CDR1 and CDR2 sequences are MDHEN and SYDVKM. CDR3 length equals 14 residues. V dropped 7 bases and J dropped 8; count of bases not matched to a gene: 10. This CDR3 is CASTQGGNPEKLFF. The CDR3 coding sequence is TGTGCCAGCACCCAGGGGGGGAACCCCGAAAAACTGTTTTTT.

The rearrangement joins TRBV18 to TRBJ2-7, with D tentatively TRBD1 (5 bases). Deletions cut 3 bases from V and 5 bases from J, with 11 bases between. From germline, CDR1 is KGHSH and CDR2 LQKENI. This CDR3 contains 13 residues. CDR3 region: CASSPKTGNEQYF. The CDR3, as DNA: TGTGCCAGCTCACCGAAAACAGGAAACGAGCAGTACTTC.

This clone was observed a single time. The chain has TRBV4-1 and TRBJ1-2; D gene ambiguous. V dropped 4 bases and J dropped 2 bases, with 8 bases sitting between them. The CDR3 is 13 amino acids. Looked up from germline, CDR1 is MGHRA and CDR2 is YSYEKL. In nucleotides, the CDR3 is TGCGCCAGCAGCCCCAAAGGAAACTATGGCTACACCTTC. Amino acids: CASSPKGNYGYTF.

This chain links TRBV11-3 with TRBJ2-7, with a possible D match to TRBD2 (5 bases). Germline V CDR1 and CDR2: SGHNT, YENEEA. The V and J ends lost 5 bases and 5 bases respectively, with 10 bases between them. This CDR3 comprises 12 residues. CDR3 coding DNA: TGTGCCAGCAGCGCCGGACTGGACGAGCAGTACTTC. This translates into CASSAGLDEQYF.

This clone was seen just once. The rearrangement joins TRBV6-1 to TRBJ1-6; TRBD1 might be the D (6 bases). The V end was cut by 2 bases, the J end by 11 bases, with 13 bases between. CDR1 is MNHNS, CDR2 SASEGT, per germline. CDR3 length equals 14 residues. This chain's CDR3 is CASSENRVSTPLHF. In DNA, the CDR3 is TGTGCCAGCAGTGAAAACAGGGTCAGCACACCCCTCCACTTT.

The chain couples TRBV14 to TRBJ1-1; D ambiguous. The CDR3 spans 14 residues. Between the trimmed V and J ends, which lost 4 bases and 4 bases, there was a span of 13 bases. Per the germline V gene, CDR1 is SGHDN and CDR2 is FVKESK. CDR3: CASSPHTWTTEAFF. CDR3 nucleotides: TGTGCCAGCAGCCCGCATACCTGGACCACTGAAGCTTTCTTT.

The rearrangement links TRBV6-5 to TRBJ2-1; the match to TRBD2 covers 7 bases. Losses at the gene ends were 6 bases for V and 3 bases for J; bases not matched to a gene: 8. This CDR3 comprises 15 residues. CDR1 is MNHEY and CDR2 is SVGAGI in the germline V gene. The DNA of the CDR3 is TGTGCCAGCAGCAGAACCGGGACTAACTACAATGAGCAGTTCTTC. Translating it yields CASSRTGTNYNEQFF.

This clone has only a few counts. The V call is TRBV20-1, the J call TRBJ1-1; D unresolved. Germline assignment: CDR1 DFQATT and CDR2 SNEGSKA (reference sequence). The CDR3 totals 15 residues. V gave up 3 bases and J gave up 0 bases, with 14 bases separating them. The CDR3 DNA reads as TGCAGTGCTAGTAGGAGCCTTGGTATGAACACTGAAGCTTTCTTT. Amino acid sequence: CSASRSLGMNTEAFF.

The chain carries TRBV19 and TRBJ2-3, with TRBD1 as a possible D gene (6 bases). The V gene lost 1 base and the J gene lost 0 bases, with 11 bases spanning the gap. Germline assignment: CDR1 LNHDA and CDR2 SQIVND (reference sequence). The CDR3 is 16 amino acids. The CDR3 DNA reads TGTGCCAGTAGTATAGGGACAGCCACTAGCACAGATACGCAGTATTTT. This codes for CASSIGTATSTDTQYF.

This clone was observed a handful of times. The rearrangement uses TRBV5-1 and TRBJ2-3; D gene unclear. The CDR3 consists of 15 residues. Trimming took off 2 bases at V and 0 bases at J, with 10 bases between the two ends. Per the germline V gene, CDR1 is SGHRS and CDR2 is YFSETQ. CDR3 loop: CASSLLSASTDTQYF. The DNA of the CDR3 is TGCGCCAGCAGCTTACTGTCGGCTAGCACAGATACGCAGTATTTT.